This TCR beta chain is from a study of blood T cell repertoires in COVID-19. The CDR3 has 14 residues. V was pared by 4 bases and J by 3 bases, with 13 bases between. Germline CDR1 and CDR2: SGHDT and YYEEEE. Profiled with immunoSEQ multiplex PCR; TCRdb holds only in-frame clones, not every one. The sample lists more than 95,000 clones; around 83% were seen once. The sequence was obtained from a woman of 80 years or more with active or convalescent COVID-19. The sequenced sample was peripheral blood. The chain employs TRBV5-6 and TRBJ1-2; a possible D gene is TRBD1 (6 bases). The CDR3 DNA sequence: TGTGCCAGCAGCCGGCTGGACAGCTACTATGGCTACACCTTC. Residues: CASSRLDSYYGYTF.